The sequence of this TCR beta chain was determined in a study of blood T cell repertoires in COVID-19. Method: immunoSEQ multiplex PCR; TCRdb's copy keeps in-frame clones and lacks some. Here the sample spans around 250,000 clones, 85% being singletons. After removal of 5 bases from V and 4 bases from J, the junction contained 5 bases not matched to a gene. CDR1 and CDR2 from the germline V gene are MDHEN and SYDVKM. This CDR3 comprises 15 residues. Sequenced input: PBMCs or T cells enriched from blood (not recorded which). V and J are TRBV28 and TRBJ2-1; 10 nucleotides line up with TRBD1. The sequence derives from a woman aged 50 to 65 who had been exposed to COVID-19. The CDR3 nucleotides read TGTGCCAGCAGTAGCGACAGGGGGCGATACAATGAGCAGTTCTTC. Its protein is CASSSDRGRYNEQFF.